This TCR beta chain was identified during a study of blood T cells in healthy people across ages. The CDR3 is 15 amino acids. CDR1 is SEHNR and CDR2 is FQNEAQ in the germline V gene (reference sequence). Between the trimmed V and J ends, which lost 5 bases and 2 bases, there was a span of 16 bases. Primed by a sample-barcoded 5' primer and a J-beta primer mix, a second PCR proceeded for 7 to 11 cycles. TCRdb re-derived calls from the 5' RACE reads in MiXCR, one entry per CDR3 protein. The sample holds about 1 million distinct CDR3 sequences, 20% to 25% seen once. This sample was also put to use in a study of T cells of mothers and their children.

This chain joins TRBV7-9 and TRBJ2-7; D unresolved. This receptor was taken from a girl aged 2 to 9 in good health. The sequencing input was blood. Here the CDR3 DNA reads TGTGCCAGCAGCCCGCTCGCCCAAATGGCCTACGAGCAGTACTTC. Protein sequence: CASSPLAQMAYEQYF. Based on the CDR3 plus reference TRBV7-9 and TRBJ2-7, the full variable domain is DTGVSQNPRHKITKRGQNVTFRCDPISEHNRLYWYRQTLGQGPEFLTYFQNEAQLEKSRLLSDRFSAERPKGSFSTLEIQRTEQGDSAMYLCASSPLAQMAYEQYFGPGTRLTVT.